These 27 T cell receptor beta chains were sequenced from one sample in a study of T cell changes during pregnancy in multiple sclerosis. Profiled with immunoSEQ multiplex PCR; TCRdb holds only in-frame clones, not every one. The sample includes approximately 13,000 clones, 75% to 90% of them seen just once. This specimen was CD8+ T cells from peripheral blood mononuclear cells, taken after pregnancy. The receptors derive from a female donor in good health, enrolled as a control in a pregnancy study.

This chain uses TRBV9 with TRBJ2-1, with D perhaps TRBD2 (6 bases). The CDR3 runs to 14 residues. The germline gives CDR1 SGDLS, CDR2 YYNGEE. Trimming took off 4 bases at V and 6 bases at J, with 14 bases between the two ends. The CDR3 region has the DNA TGTGCCAGCAGCCTCCAGGGACTGGGCAATGAGCAGTTCTTC. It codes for CASSLQGLGNEQFF.

The CDR3 here is CASSTGLAATGELFF. In nucleotides, the CDR3 is TGTGCCAGCAGCACCGGACTAGCGGCCACCGGGGAGCTGTTTTTT. This chain joins TRBV9 and TRBJ2-2, with 10 positions matching TRBD2. Germline V CDR1 and CDR2: SGDLS, YYNGEE. The CDR3 consists of 15 residues. V lost 4 bases and J lost 4; bases outside the gene matches: 4.

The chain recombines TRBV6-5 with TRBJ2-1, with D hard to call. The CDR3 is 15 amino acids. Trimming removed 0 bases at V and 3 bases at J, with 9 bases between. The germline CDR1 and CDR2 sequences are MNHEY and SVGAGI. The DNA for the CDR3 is TGTGCCAGCAGTTACTCGAGTAGCTACTACAATGAGCAGTTCTTC. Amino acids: CASSYSSSYYNEQFF.

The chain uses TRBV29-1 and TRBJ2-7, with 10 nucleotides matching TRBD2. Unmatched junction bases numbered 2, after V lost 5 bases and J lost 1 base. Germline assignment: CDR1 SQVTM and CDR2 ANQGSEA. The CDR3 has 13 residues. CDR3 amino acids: CSVQTSGSYEQYF. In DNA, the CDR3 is TGCAGCGTTCAGACTAGCGGGTCCTACGAGCAGTACTTC.

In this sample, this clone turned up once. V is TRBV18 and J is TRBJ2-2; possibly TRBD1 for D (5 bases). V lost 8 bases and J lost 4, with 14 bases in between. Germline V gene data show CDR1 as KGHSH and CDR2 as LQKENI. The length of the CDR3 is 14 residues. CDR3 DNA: TGTGCCAGCCCGACAGCTTCCTTCACCGGGGAGCTGTTTTTT. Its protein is CASPTASFTGELFF.

DNA of the CDR3: TGTGCCACCAGCAGAGGGACTAGCCAAACCTCAAAAGAGACCCAGTACTTC. Residues: CATSRGTSQTSKETQYF. The chain joins TRBV15 to TRBJ2-5; 8 nucleotides align to TRBD2. Germline CDR1 LNHNV, CDR2 YYDKDF (reference sequence). The CDR3 covers 17 residues. After removal of 1 base from V and 3 bases from J, the junction contained 10 bases not matched to a gene. The whole variable domain, filled in from reference TRBV15 and TRBJ2-5, reads DAMVIQNPRYQVTQFGKPVTLSCSQTLNHNVMYWYQQKSSQAPKLLFHYYDKDFNNEADTPDNFQSRRPNTSFCFLDIRSPGLGDTAMYLCATSRGTSQTSKETQYFGPGTRLLVL.

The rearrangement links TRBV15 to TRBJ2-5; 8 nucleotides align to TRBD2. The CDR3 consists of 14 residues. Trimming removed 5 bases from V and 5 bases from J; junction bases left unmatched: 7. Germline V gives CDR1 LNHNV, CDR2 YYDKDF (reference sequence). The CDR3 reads CATSAGGGGETQYF. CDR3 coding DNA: TGTGCCACCAGCGCGGGGGGCGGGGGCGAGACCCAGTACTTC.

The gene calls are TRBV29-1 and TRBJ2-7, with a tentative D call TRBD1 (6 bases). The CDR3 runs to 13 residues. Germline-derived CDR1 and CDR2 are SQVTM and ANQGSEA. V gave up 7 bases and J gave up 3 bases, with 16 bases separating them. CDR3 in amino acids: CSATGSENYEQYF. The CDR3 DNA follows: TGCAGCGCCACAGGGAGCGAAAACTACGAGCAGTACTTC.

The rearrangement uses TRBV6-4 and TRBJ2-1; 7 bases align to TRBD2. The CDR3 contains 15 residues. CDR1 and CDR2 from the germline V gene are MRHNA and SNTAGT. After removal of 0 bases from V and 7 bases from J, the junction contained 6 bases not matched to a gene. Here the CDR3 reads CASSDSAGAENEQFF. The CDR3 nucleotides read TGTGCCAGCAGTGACTCGGCGGGAGCGGAGAATGAGCAGTTCTTC.

CDR3 region: CASSNSEVFNQPQHF. DNA for the CDR3: TGTGCCAGCTCTAATAGTGAGGTTTTCAATCAGCCCCAGCATTTT. The V call is TRBV18, the J call TRBJ1-5; D uncertain. There are 15 residues in the CDR3. Germline V gene sequence: CDR1 KGHSH, CDR2 LQKENI. The ends were cut back, 6 bases at V and 3 bases at J, with 15 bases in the middle.

CDR3 sequence: CASSAQSQGEVNEKLFF. As DNA, the CDR3 is TGTGCCAGCAGCGCCCAAAGCCAAGGGGAGGTTAATGAAAAACTGTTTTTT. The V and J genes are TRBV7-9 and TRBJ1-4, with D possibly being TRBD1 (5 bases). The germline V gene has CDR1 SEHNR and CDR2 FQNEAQ (reference sequence). V dropped 5 bases and J dropped 4 bases, with 20 bases sitting between them. This CDR3 spans 17 amino acids.

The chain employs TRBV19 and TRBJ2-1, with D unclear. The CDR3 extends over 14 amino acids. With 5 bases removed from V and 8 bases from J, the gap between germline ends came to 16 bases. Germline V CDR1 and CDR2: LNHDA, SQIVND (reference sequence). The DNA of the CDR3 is TGTGCCAGTAGTCTATTAGCCCAGACCCATGAGCAGTTCTTC. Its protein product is CASSLLAQTHEQFF. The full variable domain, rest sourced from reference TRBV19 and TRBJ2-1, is DGGITQSPKYLFRKEGQNVTLSCEQNLNHDAMYWYRQDPGQGLRLIYYSQIVNDFQKGDIAEGYSVSREKKESFPLTVTSAQKNPTAFYLCASSLLAQTHEQFFGPGTRLTVL.

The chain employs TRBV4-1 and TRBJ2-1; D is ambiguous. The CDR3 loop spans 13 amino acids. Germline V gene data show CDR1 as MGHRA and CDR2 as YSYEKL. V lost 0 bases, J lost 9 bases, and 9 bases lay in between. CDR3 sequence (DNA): TGCGCCAGCAGCCAAGATAAAGCGAGTGAGCAGTTCTTC. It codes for CASSQDKASEQFF.

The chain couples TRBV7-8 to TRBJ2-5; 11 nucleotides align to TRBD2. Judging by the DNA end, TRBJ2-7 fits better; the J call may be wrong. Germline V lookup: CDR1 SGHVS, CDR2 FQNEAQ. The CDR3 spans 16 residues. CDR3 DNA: TGTGCCAGCAGTTATAGCGGGGGGGCCGGATCCTACGAGCAGTACTTC. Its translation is CASSYSGGAGSYEQYF.

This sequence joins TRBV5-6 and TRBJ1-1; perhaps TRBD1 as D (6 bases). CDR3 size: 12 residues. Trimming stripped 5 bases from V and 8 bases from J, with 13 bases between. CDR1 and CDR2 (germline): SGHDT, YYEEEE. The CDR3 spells CASSVPGTEAFF. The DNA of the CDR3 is TGTGCCAGCAGTGTGCCCGGGACAGAAGCTTTCTTT.

The CDR3 loop is CASQGYGYTF. In DNA, the CDR3 is TGCGCCAGCCAGGGGTACGGCTACACCTTC. The rearrangement uses TRBV10-1 and TRBJ1-2; possibly TRBD1 for D (6 bases). The CDR3 runs to 10 residues. Trimming left V 8 bases short and J 8 bases short, with 9 bases between. Germline V gene sequence: CDR1 WNHNN, CDR2 SYGVQD (reference sequence).

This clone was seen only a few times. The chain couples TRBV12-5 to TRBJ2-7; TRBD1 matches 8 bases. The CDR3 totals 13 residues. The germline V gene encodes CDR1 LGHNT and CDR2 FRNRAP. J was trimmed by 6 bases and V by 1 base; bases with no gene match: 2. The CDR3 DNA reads TGTGCTAGTGGTTTGGGGACAGGGACCGAGCAGTACTTC. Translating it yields CASGLGTGTEQYF.

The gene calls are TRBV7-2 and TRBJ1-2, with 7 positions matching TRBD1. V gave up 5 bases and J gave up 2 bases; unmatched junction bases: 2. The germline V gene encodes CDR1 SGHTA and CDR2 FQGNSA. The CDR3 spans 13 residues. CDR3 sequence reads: CASSRGQNYGYTF. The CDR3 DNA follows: TGTGCCAGCAGCCGGGGACAGAACTATGGCTACACCTTC.

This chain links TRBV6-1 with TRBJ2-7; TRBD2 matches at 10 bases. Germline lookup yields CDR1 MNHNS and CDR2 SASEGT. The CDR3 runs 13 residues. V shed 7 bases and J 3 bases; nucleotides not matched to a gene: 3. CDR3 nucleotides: TGTGCCAGCATTAGCGGGGGGAACTACGAGCAGTACTTC. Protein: CASISGGNYEQYF.

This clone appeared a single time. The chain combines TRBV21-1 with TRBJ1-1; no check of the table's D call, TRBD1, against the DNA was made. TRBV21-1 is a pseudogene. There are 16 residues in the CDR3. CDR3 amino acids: CASSKEETGWNTEAFF. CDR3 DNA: TGTGCCAGCAGCAAAGAGGAGACAGGTTGGAACACTGAAGCTTTCTTT.

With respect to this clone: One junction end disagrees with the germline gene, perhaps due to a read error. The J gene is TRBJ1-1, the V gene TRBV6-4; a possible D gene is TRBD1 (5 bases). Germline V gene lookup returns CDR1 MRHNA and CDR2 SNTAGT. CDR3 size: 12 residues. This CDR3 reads CASSPGRAKLVF. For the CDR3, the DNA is TGTGCCAGCAGCCCAGGGAGGGCCAAGCTAGTCTTT.

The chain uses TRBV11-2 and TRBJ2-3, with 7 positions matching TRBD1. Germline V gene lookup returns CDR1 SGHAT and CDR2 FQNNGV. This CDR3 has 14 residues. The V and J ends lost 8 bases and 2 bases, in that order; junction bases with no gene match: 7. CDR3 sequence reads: CASGLTGHTDTQYF. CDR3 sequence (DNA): TGTGCCAGCGGCCTGACAGGGCACACAGATACGCAGTATTTT. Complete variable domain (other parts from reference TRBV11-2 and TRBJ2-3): EAGVAQSPRYKIIEKRQSVAFWCNPISGHATLYWYQQILGQGPKLLIQFQNNGVVDDSQLPKDRFSAERLKGVDSTLKIQPAKLEDSAVYLCASGLTGHTDTQYFGPGTRLTVL.

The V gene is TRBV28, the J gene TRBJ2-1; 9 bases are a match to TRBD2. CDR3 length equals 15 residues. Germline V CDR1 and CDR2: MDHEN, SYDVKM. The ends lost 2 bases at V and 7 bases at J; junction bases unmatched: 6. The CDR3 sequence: CASSLRGGARNEQFF. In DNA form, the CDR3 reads TGTGCCAGCAGTTTACGCGGGGGGGCCCGGAATGAGCAGTTCTTC. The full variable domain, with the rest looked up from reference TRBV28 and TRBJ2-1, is DVKVTQSSRYLVKRTGEKVFLECVQDMDHENMFWYRQDPGLGLRLIYFSYDVKMKEKGDIPEGYSVSREKKERFSLILESASTNQTSMYLCASSLRGGARNEQFFGPGTRLTVL.

The CDR3: CATSRHPPGGEGYTF. For the CDR3, the DNA is TGTGCCACCAGCAGGCACCCCCCTGGAGGGGAAGGCTACACCTTC. This chain links TRBV15 with TRBJ1-2, with TRBD1 as a possible D gene (5 bases). Trimming left V 3 bases short and J 8 bases short, with 19 bases between. This CDR3 region has 15 residues. The germline gives CDR1 LNHNV, CDR2 YYDKDF (reference sequence).

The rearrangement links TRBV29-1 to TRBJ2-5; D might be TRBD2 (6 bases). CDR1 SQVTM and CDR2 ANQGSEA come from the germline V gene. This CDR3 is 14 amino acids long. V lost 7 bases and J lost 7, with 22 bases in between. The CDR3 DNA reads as TGCAGCGGCCAGGGCAGCGTGGACGGGGGGACCCAGTACTTC. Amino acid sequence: CSGQGSVDGGTQYF.

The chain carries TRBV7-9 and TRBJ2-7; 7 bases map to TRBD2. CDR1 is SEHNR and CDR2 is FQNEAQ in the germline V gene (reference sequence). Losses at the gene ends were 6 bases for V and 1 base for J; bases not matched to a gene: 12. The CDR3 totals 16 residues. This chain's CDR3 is CASRPTSARLSYEQYF. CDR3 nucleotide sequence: TGTGCCAGCAGACCTACTAGCGCCCGCCTTTCCTACGAGCAGTACTTC.

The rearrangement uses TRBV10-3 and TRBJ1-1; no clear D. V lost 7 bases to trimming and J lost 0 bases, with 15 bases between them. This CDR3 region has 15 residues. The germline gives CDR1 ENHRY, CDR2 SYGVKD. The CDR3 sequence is CAIKGAGGMNTEAFF. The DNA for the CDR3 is TGTGCCATCAAAGGTGCAGGAGGTATGAACACTGAAGCTTTCTTT.